The clone carrying this TCR beta chain was counted many times. Template switching added a universal primer site; cDNA carried unique molecular identifiers. TCRdb reprocessed the 5' RACE reads with MiXCR, giving one entry per CDR3 protein. The data show under 450,000 distinct CDR3 sequences, under 20% seen once. The data belong to a study of identical twins. Only healthy Caucasians were included as donors. The V and J ends lost 5 bases and 9 bases, in that order; junction bases with no gene match: 9. Germline CDR1 and CDR2: SEHNR and FQNEAQ (reference sequence). The CDR3 is 13 residues long. The specimen was naive T cells sorted from blood. The genes are TRBV7-9 and TRBJ2-7, with 8 bases fitting TRBD1. This TCR was sampled from a man aged 50-60 years in good health. The CDR3 here is CASSGQGTTPQYF. The CDR3 DNA reads as TGTGCCAGCAGCGGACAGGGAACAACCCCGCAGTACTTC.